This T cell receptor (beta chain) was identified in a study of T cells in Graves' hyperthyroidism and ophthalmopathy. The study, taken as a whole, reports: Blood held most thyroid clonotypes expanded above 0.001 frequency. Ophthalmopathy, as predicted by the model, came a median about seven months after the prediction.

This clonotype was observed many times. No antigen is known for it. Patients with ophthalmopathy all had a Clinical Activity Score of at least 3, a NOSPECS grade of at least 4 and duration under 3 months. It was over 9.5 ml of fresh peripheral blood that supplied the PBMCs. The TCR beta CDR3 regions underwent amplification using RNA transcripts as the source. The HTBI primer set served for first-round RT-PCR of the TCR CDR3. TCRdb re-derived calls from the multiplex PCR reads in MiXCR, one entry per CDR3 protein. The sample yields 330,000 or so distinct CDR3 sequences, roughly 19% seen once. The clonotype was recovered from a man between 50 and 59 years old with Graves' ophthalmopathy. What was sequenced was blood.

CDR3 coding DNA: TGCGCCAGCAGCTTGGGGGACAGGGGCTCTGAAGCTTTCTTT. Its protein is CASSLGDRGSEAFF. The chain is built from TRBV5-1 and TRBJ1-1; 10 nucleotides match TRBD1. CDR3 length: 14 residues. J gave up 6 bases and V 0 bases, and 2 bases lay outside the gene matches. Per germline, CDR1 SGHRS and CDR2 YFSETQ.